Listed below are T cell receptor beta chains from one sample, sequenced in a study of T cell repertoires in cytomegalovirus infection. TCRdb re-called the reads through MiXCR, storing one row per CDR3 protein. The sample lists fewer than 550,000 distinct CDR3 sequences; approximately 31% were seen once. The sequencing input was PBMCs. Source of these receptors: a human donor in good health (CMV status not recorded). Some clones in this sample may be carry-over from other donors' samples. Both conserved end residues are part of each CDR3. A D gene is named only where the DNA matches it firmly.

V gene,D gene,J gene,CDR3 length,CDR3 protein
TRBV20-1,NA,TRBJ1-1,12,CRARGSETEAFF
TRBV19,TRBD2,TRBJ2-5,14,CASSVGTSRETQYF
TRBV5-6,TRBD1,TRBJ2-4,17,CASSSRDRGRRGNIQYF
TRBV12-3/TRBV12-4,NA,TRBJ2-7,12,CASSPGTHEQYF
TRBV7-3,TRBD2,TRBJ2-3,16,CASSLTGTTSTDTQYF
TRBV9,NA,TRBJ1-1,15,CASSDPTGLNTEAFF
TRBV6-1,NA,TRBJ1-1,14,CASSGQIFNTEAFF
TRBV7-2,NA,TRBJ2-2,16,CASSPRGSYGTGELFF
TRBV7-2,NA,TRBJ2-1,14,CASSPGLLNNLQLF
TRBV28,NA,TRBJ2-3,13,CAVRGSSTDTQYF
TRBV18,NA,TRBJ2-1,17,CASSRIQQVWGNNEQFF
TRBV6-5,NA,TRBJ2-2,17,CASSYEVWDGDTGELFF
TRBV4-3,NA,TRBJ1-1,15,CASSQVLTGNTEAFF
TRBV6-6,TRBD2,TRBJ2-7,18,CASSPGTSGGASSYEQYF
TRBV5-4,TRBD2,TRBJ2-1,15,CASSKAGDSYNEQFF
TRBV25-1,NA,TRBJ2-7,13,CASSESGSYEQYF
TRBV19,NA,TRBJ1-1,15,CASGNIDNWNTEAFF
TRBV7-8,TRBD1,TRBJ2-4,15,CASSALDRDKNIQYF
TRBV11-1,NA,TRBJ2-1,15,CASRPGQLIYNEQFF
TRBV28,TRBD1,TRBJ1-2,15,CASSPPGQGLGGYTF
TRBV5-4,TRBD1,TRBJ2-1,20,CASSPQWGSRTGTGNNEQFF
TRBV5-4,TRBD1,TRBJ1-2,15,CASNNRTGVNYGYTF
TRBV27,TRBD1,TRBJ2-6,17,CASTLGQGFSGANVLTF
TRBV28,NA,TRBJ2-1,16,CASGERMESSYNEQFF
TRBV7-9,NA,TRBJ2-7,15,CASSPIGLVGNEQYF
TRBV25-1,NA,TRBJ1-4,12,CASRENDEKLFF
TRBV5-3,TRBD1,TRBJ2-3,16,CASSSPGQGTVDTQYF
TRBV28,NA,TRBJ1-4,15,CASRILWGTSEKLFF
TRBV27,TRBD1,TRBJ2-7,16,CASSLGSGQSFYEQYF
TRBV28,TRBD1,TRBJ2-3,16,CASSLFRDRFSDTQYF
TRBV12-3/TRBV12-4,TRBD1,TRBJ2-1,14,CASSSWDRGVEQFF
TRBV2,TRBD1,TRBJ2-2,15,CASSPDRALPGELFF
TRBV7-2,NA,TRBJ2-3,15,CASSLVFSGTDTQYF
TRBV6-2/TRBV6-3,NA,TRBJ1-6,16,CASRPPTSSYNSPLHF